This TCR beta chain was profiled in a study of blood T cells in healthy people across ages. CDR3 length: 16 amino acids. Germline V CDR1 and CDR2: DFQATT, SNEGSKA (reference sequence). The V gene end was trimmed by 1 base and the J gene end by 9 bases; junction bases not matched to a gene: 15. Through a sample-barcoded 5' primer and a J-beta primer mix, a second PCR was run for roughly 6 to 11 cycles. TCRdb itself ran the 5' RACE reads through MiXCR, one entry per CDR3 protein. The repertoire consists of 540,000 or so distinct CDR3 sequences, with about 25% occurring once and the leading ten covering 18%.

This TCR was sampled from a woman in her 70s in good health. The chain is built from TRBV20-1 and TRBJ2-5, with TRBD2 matching over 9 bases. Sequencing was done on a sample of blood. The CDR3 here is CSARARTGTSTGSQYF. As DNA, the CDR3 is TGCAGTGCTAGAGCACGAACCGGGACTAGCACTGGGTCCCAGTACTTC.